The sequence of this T cell receptor beta chain was determined in a study of blood T cell repertoires in COVID-19. As for the study in general: Spain, Italy and the United States supplied samples that represented acute and convalescent COVID-19.

In the authors' methods: Quantification of nucleated cells was approximated via reference gene primer amplification. Assay used: immunoSEQ multiplex PCR; TCRdb lists only in-frame clones, some missing. The DNA gave D and trimming, while V, J and clone size come from that table. The sample yields 70,000 to 100,000 clones, 89% seen once. Seattle's cohort entered during active infection and was followed longitudinally. The V and J ends lost 3 bases and 5 bases, in that order; junction bases with no gene match: 12. CDR1 is KGHSH and CDR2 is LQKENI in the germline V gene. There are 16 residues in the CDR3.

This TCR derives from a man in his fifties or sixties with COVID-19, enrolled during active disease. The chain is built from TRBV18 and TRBJ1-2, with 7 positions matching TRBD1. What was sequenced was peripheral blood. CDR3 in amino acids: CASSPGTDSTGYGYTF. For the CDR3, the DNA is TGTGCCAGCTCACCGGGGACAGATTCGACTGGGTATGGCTACACCTTC.